Following are 7 T cell receptor beta chains from one sample sequenced in a study of T cells in localized non-small cell lung cancer. Clones were read by immunoSEQ multiplex PCR, and TCRdb kept only the in-frame ones, dropping some. The sample has over 40,000 clones; about 90% are singletons. The sequences come from peripheral blood, collected before any cancer treatment. The receptors stem from a female donor older than 55 with stage I squamous cell lung carcinoma.

The V gene is TRBV27, the J gene TRBJ2-1; 15 nucleotides agree with TRBD2. The CDR3 has 19 residues. With V trimmed by 5 bases and J by 1 base, 9 bases remained unmatched. Germline CDR1 reads MNHEY; CDR2 reads SMNVEV (reference sequence). The DNA of the CDR3 is TGTGCCAGCAGTCCTCCGGGACTAGCGGGAGGTGGATCCTACAATGAGCAGTTCTTC. Protein product: CASSPPGLAGGGSYNEQFF.

V usage is TRBV14 and J usage is TRBJ2-7, with 13 positions matching TRBD2. The CDR3 covers 15 residues. CDR1 is SGHDN and CDR2 is FVKESK in the germline V gene. With V trimmed by 8 bases and J by 5 bases, 9 bases remained unmatched. For the CDR3, the DNA is TGTGCCAGCCCCCGGGGACTAGCGGGAACTCACGAGCAGTACTTC. Its translation is CASPRGLAGTHEQYF.

V usage is TRBV6-1 and J usage is TRBJ2-1, with 9 positions matching TRBD1. The CDR3 length is 16 residues. Germline V gene data show CDR1 as MNHNS and CDR2 as SASEGT. Losses at the gene ends were 0 bases for V and 4 bases for J; bases not matched to a gene: 4. DNA of the CDR3: TGTGCCAGCAGTGAAGCAGGGACAGGGATGTACAATGAGCAGTTCTTC. Amino acids: CASSEAGTGMYNEQFF.

The chain uses TRBV28 and TRBJ2-7; D is tentatively TRBD1 or TRBD2 (6 bases each). Germline CDR1 reads MDHEN; CDR2 reads SYDVKM. The CDR3 extends over 17 amino acids. V dropped 2 bases and J dropped 1 base, with 18 bases sitting between them. This CDR3 is CASSLTLTGATSYEQYF. Here the CDR3 DNA reads TGTGCCAGCAGTTTAACCCTTACGGGGGCCACATCCTACGAGCAGTACTTC.

The chain joins TRBV5-1 to TRBJ2-5; 7 bases fit TRBD1. CDR1 is SGHRS and CDR2 is YFSETQ in the germline V gene. V was clipped by 2 bases and J by 4 bases; unmatched bases: 8. The CDR3 has 15 amino acids. CDR3 in amino acids: CASSLPSQGVETQYF. The CDR3 coding sequence is TGCGCCAGCAGCTTACCTTCCCAGGGGGTAGAGACCCAGTACTTC.

This chain links TRBV6-5 with TRBJ2-5; tentatively, D is TRBD2 (6 bases). The germline V gene has CDR1 MNHEY and CDR2 SVGAGI. The CDR3 runs to 14 residues. V was trimmed by 0 bases and J by 7 bases, leaving 12 bases between them. The CDR3 DNA reads as TGTGCCAGCAGTTACTCGAGGCGGGAAGGGACCCAGTACTTC. This translates into CASSYSRREGTQYF.

The chain uses TRBV7-2 and TRBJ2-1; D is undetermined. This CDR3 has 15 amino acids. Germline CDR1 reads SGHTA; CDR2 reads FQGNSA. The V gene lost 5 bases and the J gene lost 0 bases, with 11 bases spanning the gap. CDR3 amino acids: CASSTSRSSYNEQFF. The DNA of the CDR3 is TGTGCCAGCAGCACGTCTAGGAGCTCCTACAATGAGCAGTTCTTC.